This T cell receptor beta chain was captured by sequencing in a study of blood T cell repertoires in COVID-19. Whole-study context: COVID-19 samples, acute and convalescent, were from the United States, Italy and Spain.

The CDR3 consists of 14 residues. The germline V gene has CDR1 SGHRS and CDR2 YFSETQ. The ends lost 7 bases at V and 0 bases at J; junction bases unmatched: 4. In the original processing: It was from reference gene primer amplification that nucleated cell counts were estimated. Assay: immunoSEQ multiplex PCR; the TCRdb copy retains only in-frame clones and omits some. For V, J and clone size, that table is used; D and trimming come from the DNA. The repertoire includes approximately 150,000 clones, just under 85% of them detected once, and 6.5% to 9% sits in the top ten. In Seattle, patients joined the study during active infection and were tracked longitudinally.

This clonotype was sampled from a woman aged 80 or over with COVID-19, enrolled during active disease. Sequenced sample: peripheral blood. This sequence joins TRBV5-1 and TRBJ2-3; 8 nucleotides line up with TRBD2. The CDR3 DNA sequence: TGCGCCAGCGGGACTAGTTCGAGCACAGATACGCAGTATTTT. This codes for CASGTSSSTDTQYF.